This T cell receptor (beta chain) is from a study of graft-versus-host responses after intestinal transplantation. Study-level background: Following induction with anti-thymocyte globulin, all recipients were given tacrolimus and steroids for around three years. Study-wide results and caveats: GvH clones were found in recipient marrow; some appeared first in ileum or blood. Across patients carrying graft-donor T cell macrochimerism, allografts held high graft-versus-host to host-versus-graft clonal ratios.

The CDR3 sequence is 17 residues long. V lost 2 bases to trimming and J lost 2 bases; unmatched junction nucleotides: 6. CDR1 and CDR2 (germline): KGHSH, LQKENI. Sequencing was performed with immunoSEQ multiplex PCR; in TCRdb, only in-frame clones are kept and a portion is missing. The sample includes under 100,000 clones, about 94% seen only once; the top ten take about 0.2%. A remark on this clone: The antigen is undetermined.

Sequences were derived from unstimulated CD4+ T cells sorted from spleen or lymph node cells, sampled before transplant. The genes are TRBV18 and TRBJ2-2, with 9 bases aligning to TRBD2. This clonotype was sampled from a human donor who was the organ donor for an intestinal transplant. CDR3 DNA: TGTGCCAGCTCACCAAAAGAGCGGGGGGCCAACACCGGGGAGCTGTTTTTT. Translation: CASSPKERGANTGELFF.